The present T cell receptor beta chain was sequenced within a study of sequential checkpoint blockade in melanoma. Study in general: Arm A got nivolumab then ipilimumab; arm B the reverse, 1:1.

Treatment: randomized to nivolumab then ipilimumab (arm A) or the reverse (arm B). None of the patients previously received DNA-damaging chemotherapy. Clones were sequenced by immunoSEQ multiplex PCR, and TCRdb holds only the in-frame ones, with some missing. The repertoire holds approximately 10,000 clones, with roughly 80% as singletons. This CDR3 is 14 amino acids long. Trimming removed 4 bases at V and 8 bases at J, with 16 bases between. Germline loops: CDR1 SGHTS, CDR2 YDEGEE. The sequenced sample was CD8+ T cells sorted from blood (inferred from file names), obtained from a patient given nivolumab and ipilimumab in sequence. The sequence was obtained from a human donor with melanoma. The rearrangement links TRBV5-8 to TRBJ2-4, with a possible D match to TRBD1 (7 bases). The CDR3 DNA follows: TGTGCCAGCAGCGCGGACAGGTCGGGGGACATTCAGTACTTC. Encoded protein: CASSADRSGDIQYF.